This T cell receptor beta chain was recovered during a study of OX40 agonist ivuxolimab in advanced cancers. Study-wide background: Hepatocellular carcinoma, melanoma, renal cell or head and neck cancer was diagnosed in the dose-escalation patients. Anti-PD-1, anti-PD-L1 or anti-CTLA-4 therapy given earlier was allowed, and 40% had some. Study-wide results and limits: The CD4+ and CD8+ T cells in the blood had expanded clonally by week 6 at 0.1 to 3.0 mg/kg.

People who had autoimmune disease history or systemic immunosuppression were excluded. In regard to this clone: Antigen unknown.

Generated by immunoSEQ multiplex PCR, the TCRdb table keeps only in-frame clones and is missing some. In the table there are more than 50,000 clones, 85% of which are singletons. This CDR3 spans 12 amino acids. Trimming removed 2 bases from V and 2 bases from J, with 4 bases in between. Germline values: CDR1 GTSNPN, CDR2 SVGIG (reference sequence). The chain uses TRBV30 and TRBJ1-5; D remains unclear. This clonotype was obtained from an adult with an advanced solid tumor such as melanoma, head and neck, liver or kidney cancer. The sequences come from CD4+ or CD8+ T cells sorted from blood, collected in a trial of the OX40 agonist ivuxolimab. The CDR3 protein is CAWSSGNQPQHF. In DNA, the CDR3 is TGTGCCTGGAGTAGTGGCAATCAGCCCCAGCATTTT.